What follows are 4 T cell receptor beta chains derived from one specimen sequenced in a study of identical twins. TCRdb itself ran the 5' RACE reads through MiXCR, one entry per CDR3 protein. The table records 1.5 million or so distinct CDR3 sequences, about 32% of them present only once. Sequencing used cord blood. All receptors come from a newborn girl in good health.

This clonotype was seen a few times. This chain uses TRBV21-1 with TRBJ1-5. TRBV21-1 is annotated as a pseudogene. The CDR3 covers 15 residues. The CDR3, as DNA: TGTGCCAGCAGCAAAGTTAACCAGCCTGATCAGCCCCAGCATTTT. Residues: CASSKVNQPDQPQHF.

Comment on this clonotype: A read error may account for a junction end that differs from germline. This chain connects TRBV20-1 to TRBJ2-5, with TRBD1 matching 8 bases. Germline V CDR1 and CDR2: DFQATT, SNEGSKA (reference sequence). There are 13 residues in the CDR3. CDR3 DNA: TGCAGTGCTAGTCGGGACAGGTGGATCGAGCAGGACTTC. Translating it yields CSASRDRWIEQDF.

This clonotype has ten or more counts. In nucleotides, the CDR3 is TGTGCCAGCAGTGACAGGGGTTATATCTACGAGCAGTACTTC. Translating gives CASSDRGYIYEQYF. The chain recombines TRBV6-4 with TRBJ2-7, with a possible D match to TRBD1 (5 bases). The germline V gene has CDR1 MRHNA and CDR2 SNTAGT. The CDR3 is made up of 14 amino acids. The V end lost 2 bases, the J end lost 3 bases, and 11 bases lay between the germline ends.

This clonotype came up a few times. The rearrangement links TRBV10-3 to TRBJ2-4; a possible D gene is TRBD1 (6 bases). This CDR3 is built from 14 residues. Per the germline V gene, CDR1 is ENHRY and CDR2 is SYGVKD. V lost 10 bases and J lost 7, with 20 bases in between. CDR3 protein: CATAGASARNIQYF. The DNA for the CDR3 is TGTGCCACCGCAGGGGCAAGCGCTAGGAACATTCAGTACTTC.